This T cell receptor (beta chain) was obtained from a study of T cell repertoires and Cas9 in healthy adults. Study overall: SpCas9-reactive CD4 and CD8 T cells were characterized for potency, cytotoxicity and lineage.

The germline gives CDR1 GTSNPN, CDR2 SVGIG (reference sequence). The V end was cut by 3 bases, the J end by 3 bases, with 6 bases between. This CDR3 is built from 12 residues. Broader study findings: In vitro, SpCas9-reactive Tregs were reported to curb effector T cell proliferation and function.

Data came from immunoSEQ multiplex PCR; TCRdb stores just in-frame clones and leaves some out. There are more than 20,000 clones in the sample; 85% to 95% occur only once, and more than 0.65% lies in the top ten. Remarks on this clone: What it binds is not known.

This chain joins TRBV30 and TRBJ1-5, with D uncertain. Specimen: CD4+ effector T cells (CD127+, CD25-, CD137-, CD154-) from PBMCs; culture status not recorded. This clonotype was obtained from a human donor in good health. The CDR3: CAWSRSNQPQHF. CDR3 coding DNA: TGTGCCTGGAGCAGGTCCAATCAGCCCCAGCATTTT.